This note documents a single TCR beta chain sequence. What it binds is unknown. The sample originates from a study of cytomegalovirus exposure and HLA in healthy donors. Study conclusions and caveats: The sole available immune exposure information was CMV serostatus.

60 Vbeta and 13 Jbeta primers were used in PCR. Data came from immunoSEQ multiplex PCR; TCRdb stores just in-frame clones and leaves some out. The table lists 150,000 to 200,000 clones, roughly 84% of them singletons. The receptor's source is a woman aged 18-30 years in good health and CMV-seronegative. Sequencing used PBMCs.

CDR3 bases: TGTGCCAGCAGCTGGTGGTTAGGACAGCTAACCGACTCGAACACTGAAGCTTTCTTT. Its protein is CASSWWLGQLTDSNTEAFF. The J gene is TRBJ1-1, the V gene TRBV5-6; weak D call: TRBD1 (6 bases). The CDR3 consists of 19 residues. V was trimmed by 3 bases and J by 1 base, leaving 25 bases between them. Germline V gives CDR1 SGHDT, CDR2 YYEEEE.